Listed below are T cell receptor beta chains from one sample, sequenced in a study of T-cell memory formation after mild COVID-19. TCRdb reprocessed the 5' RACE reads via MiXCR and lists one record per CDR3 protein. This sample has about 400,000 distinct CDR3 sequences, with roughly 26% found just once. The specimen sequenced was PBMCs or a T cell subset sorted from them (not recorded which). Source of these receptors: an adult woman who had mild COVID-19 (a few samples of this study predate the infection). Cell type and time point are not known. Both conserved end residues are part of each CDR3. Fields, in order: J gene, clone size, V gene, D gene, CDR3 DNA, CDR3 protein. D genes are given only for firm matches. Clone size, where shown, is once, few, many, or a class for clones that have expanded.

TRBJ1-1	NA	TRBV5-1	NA	TGCGCCAGCAGCTTGGAGCTCGGGCGGATGAACACTGAAGCTTTCTTT	CASSLELGRMNTEAFF
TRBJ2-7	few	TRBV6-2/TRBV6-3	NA	TGTGCCAGCACTCCAGCCCCCCGGACAGCGAGCTCCTACGAGCAGTACTTC	CASTPAPRTASSYEQYF
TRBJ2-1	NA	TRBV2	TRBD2	TGTGCCAGACAGGGCGGGAGGGACAATGAGCAGTTCTTC	CARQGGRDNEQFF
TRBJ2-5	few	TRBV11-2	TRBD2	TGTGCCAGCAGCTTATATCACGGAGCGGGGGGGCAGGAGACCCAGTACTTC	CASSLYHGAGGQETQYF
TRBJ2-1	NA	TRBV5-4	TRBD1	TGTGCCAGCAGCTTGGTAAGGGTGAGGACAGGGGGAAGCGATGAGCAGTTCTTC	CASSLVRVRTGGSDEQFF
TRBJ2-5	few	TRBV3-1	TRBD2	TGTGCCAGCACCTCGGGACTAGCATGGACCCAGTACTTC	CASTSGLAWTQYF
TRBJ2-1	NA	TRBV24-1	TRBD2	TGTGCCGCCGAGACTAGCGGGAGTCTCAATGAGCAGTTCTTC	CAAETSGSLNEQFF
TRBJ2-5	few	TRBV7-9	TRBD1	TGTGCCAGCAGCTGGGGAATTACAGGGGGAAAAGAGACCCAGTACTTC	CASSWGITGGKETQYF
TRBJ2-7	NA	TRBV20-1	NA	TGCAGTGCTAGGGCAGCCTCCTCCTACGAGCAGTACTTC	CSARAASSYEQYF
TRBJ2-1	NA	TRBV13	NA	TGTGCCAGCAGCGGCGCAGGGACCGAGGCTTATGAGCAGTTCTTC	CASSGAGTEAYEQFF
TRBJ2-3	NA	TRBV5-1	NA	TGCGCCAGCAGCAACGGGACAACAAGCACAGATACGCAGTATTTT	CASSNGTTSTDTQYF
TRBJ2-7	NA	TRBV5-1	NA	TGCGCCAGCAGCGCGGATGACAGACCCTACGAGCAGTACTTC	CASSADDRPYEQYF
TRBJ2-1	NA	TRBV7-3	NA	TGTGCCAGCAGCTTAATGTCGGCAGGGGTGAAAAATGAGCAGTTCTTC	CASSLMSAGVKNEQFF
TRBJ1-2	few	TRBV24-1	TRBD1	TGTGCCACCAGTGATTTTAACGGACAGGGTGTTGGCTATGGCTACACCTTC	CATSDFNGQGVGYGYTF
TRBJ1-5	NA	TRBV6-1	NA	TGTGCCAGCAGTTTGTCGCGGGCACACAATCAGCCCCAGCATTTT	CASSLSRAHNQPQHF
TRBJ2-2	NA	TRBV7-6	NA	TGTGCCAGCAGCTTAGATCGGACAGCCACCGGGGAGCTGTTTTTT	CASSLDRTATGELFF
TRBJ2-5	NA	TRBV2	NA	TGTGCCAGCAGTGGACAGGTTTTAGGAGAGACCCAGTACTTC	CASSGQVLGETQYF
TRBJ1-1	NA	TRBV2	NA	TGTGCCAGCAGCCCCGCAAGTACCGCTGAAGCTTTCTTT	CASSPASTAEAFF
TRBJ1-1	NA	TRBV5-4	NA	TGTGCCAGCAGCCCCAGACACGGCAGTGAAGCTTTCTTT	CASSPRHGSEAFF
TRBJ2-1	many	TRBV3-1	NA	TGTGCCAGCAGCCACAGGGACAATGAGCAGTTCTTC	CASSHRDNEQFF
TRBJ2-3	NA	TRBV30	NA	TGTGCCTGGACCCGGGACTCCGGAGATACGCAGTATTTT	CAWTRDSGDTQYF
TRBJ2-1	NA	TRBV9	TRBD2	TGTGCCAGCAGCGTAGACGGGTGGGCGGGAGGCTACAATGAGCAGTTCTTC	CASSVDGWAGGYNEQFF
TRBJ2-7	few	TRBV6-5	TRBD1	TGTGCCAGCAGTCACCGGACAGGGGGGTCCAACGAGCAGTACTTC	CASSHRTGGSNEQYF
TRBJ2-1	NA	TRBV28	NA	TGTGCCAGCTCTAGCCTGGGGGACTCCTACAATGAGCAGTTCTTC	CASSSLGDSYNEQFF
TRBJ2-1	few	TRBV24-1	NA	TGTGCCACCAAGGGCCGTCTCGACGGGGACAATGAGCAGTTCTTC	CATKGRLDGDNEQFF
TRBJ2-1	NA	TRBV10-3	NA	TGTGCCATCAGTGAGGGGACCTACAATGAGCAGTTCTTC	CAISEGTYNEQFF
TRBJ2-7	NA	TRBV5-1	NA	TGCGCCAGCAGCTTGGCGCTGGCCCCACTCGCCTACGAGCAGTACTTC	CASSLALAPLAYEQYF
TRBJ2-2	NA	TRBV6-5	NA	TGTGCCAGCAGTTACGAGTTCGAGAGGGAGCTGTTTTTT	CASSYEFERELFF
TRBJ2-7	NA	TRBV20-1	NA	TGCAGTGCTGACCTACAGGGGAGGTTCCACGAGCAGTACTTC	CSADLQGRFHEQYF
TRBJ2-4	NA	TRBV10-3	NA	TGTGCCATCGGGGATCCCGGGACACCAACAAACATTCAGTACTTC	CAIGDPGTPTNIQYF
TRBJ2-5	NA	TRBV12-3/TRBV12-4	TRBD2	TGTGCCAGCAGTATGGGACTAGCGGGCGTAGAGACCCAGTACTTC	CASSMGLAGVETQYF
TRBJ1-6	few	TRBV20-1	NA	TGCAGTGCATCGGCCAGGAGCTCCTATAATTCACCCCTCCACTTT	CSASARSSYNSPLHF
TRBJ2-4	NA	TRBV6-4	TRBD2	TGTGCCAGTCGGGGGCTAGCGGGAGAGGGGGCCAAAAACATTCAGTACTTC	CASRGLAGEGAKNIQYF
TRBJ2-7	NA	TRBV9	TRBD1	TGTGCCAGCAGCGTAGCTACAGGGGTCTACGAGCAGTACTTC	CASSVATGVYEQYF
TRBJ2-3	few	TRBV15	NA	TGTGCCACCAGCACCACAGGCATTCGGACAGATACGCAGTATTTT	CATSTTGIRTDTQYF
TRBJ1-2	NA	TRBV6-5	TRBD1	TGTGCCAGCAACCCTGACAGGGGTGGGATCTATGGCTACACCTTC	CASNPDRGGIYGYTF
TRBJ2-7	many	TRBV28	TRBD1	TGTGCCAGCAGTCTACTTCAGGGGGCGAGCGAGCAGTACTTC	CASSLLQGASEQYF
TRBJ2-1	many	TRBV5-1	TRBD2	TGCGCCAGCAGCTTGCCCGGACTAGCGATCAACAATGAGCAGTTCTTC	CASSLPGLAINNEQFF
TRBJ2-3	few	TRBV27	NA	TGTGCCAGCAGTTTCAGGGAAGGGTCCACAGATACGCAGTATTTT	CASSFREGSTDTQYF
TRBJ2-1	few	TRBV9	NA	TGTGCCAGCAGCGAGAGCTCGTACTCCTACAATGAGCAGTTCTTC	CASSESSYSYNEQFF
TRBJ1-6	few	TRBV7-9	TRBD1	TGTGCCAGCAGCTTAGTGGGACAGGGGAATTCACCCCTCCACTTT	CASSLVGQGNSPLHF
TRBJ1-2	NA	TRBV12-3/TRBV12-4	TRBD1	TGTGCCAGCAGTTTACTGACAGGGGGCGCGGGCTACACCTTC	CASSLLTGGAGYTF
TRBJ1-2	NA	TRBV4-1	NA	TGCGCCAGCAGCCAAGATAACTACTATGGCTACACCTTC	CASSQDNYYGYTF
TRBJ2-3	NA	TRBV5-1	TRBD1	TGCGCCAGCAGCCAGGGGGCACCGGATACGCAGTATTTT	CASSQGAPDTQYF
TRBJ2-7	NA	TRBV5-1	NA	TGCGCCAGCAGCTTACAGGAGGGGAGACGGATGACCTACGAGCAGTACTTC	CASSLQEGRRMTYEQYF
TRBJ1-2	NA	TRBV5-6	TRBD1	TGTGCCAGCAGCTCAGCCGGGACAGGGGAATTGCGTGGCTACACCTTC	CASSSAGTGELRGYTF
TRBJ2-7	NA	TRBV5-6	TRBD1	TGTGCCAGCAGCCTCGACAGGGCCACCGGGCAGTACTTC	CASSLDRATGQYF
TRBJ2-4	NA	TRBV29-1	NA	TGCAGCGTCATGTACCTCAGGGGTTTGGCAAACATTCAGTACTTC	CSVMYLRGLANIQYF
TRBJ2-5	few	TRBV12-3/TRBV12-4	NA	TGTGCCAGCAGTTTCCTCAGGGAAGAGACCCAGTACTTC	CASSFLREETQYF